The source of this T cell receptor beta chain is a study of blood T cell repertoires in COVID-19. As for the study in general: Samples came from the United States, Italy and Spain, spanning acute and convalescent COVID-19.

The CDR3 is 15 residues long. Trimming took 3 bases from V and 2 from J; bases not matched to a gene: 8. Germline CDR1 reads DFQATT; CDR2 reads SNEGSKA (reference sequence). As processed by the authors: Reference gene primer amplification gave estimated nucleated cell counts. Produced via immunoSEQ multiplex PCR; TCRdb's table is partial and in-frame only. Clone size and V and J calls were adopted from that table, with D and trimming inferred from the DNA. This sample carries approximately 250,000 clones, less than 90% of them seen once, and the ten largest clones take around 12%. The chain recombines TRBV20-1 with TRBJ2-7; TRBD1 aligns across 9 bases. The receptor was isolated from a woman between 70 and 85 years old with COVID-19, enrolled during active disease. The sequenced material came from peripheral blood. The CDR3 sequence: CSASKPDRGTYEQYF. CDR3 DNA sequence: TGCAGTGCTAGTAAGCCGGACAGGGGAACCTACGAGCAGTACTTC.